The 20 T cell receptor beta chains presented below share a single source sample, sequenced in a study of shared clonotypes between healthy human individuals. TCRdb's table, derived via immunoSEQ multiplex PCR, lists solely in-frame clones and lacks some. The repertoire holds over a million clones, with roughly 70% as singletons. Sequences were obtained from memory CD4+ T cells sorted from blood. Subset indicated: CD45RA-negative fraction. All receptors come from a young man in good health.

This clone was seen a handful of times. The V call is TRBV28, the J call TRBJ1-3, with TRBD1 as a possible D gene (5 bases). V lost 5 bases, J lost 3 bases, and 14 bases lay in between. Germline V lookup: CDR1 MDHEN, CDR2 SYDVKM. This CDR3 has 15 residues. As DNA, the CDR3 is TGTGCCAGCAGTCCTCAAGGGGCGGGTGGAAACACCATATATTTT. Protein product: CASSPQGAGGNTIYF.

This chain joins TRBV28 and TRBJ1-1; D may be TRBD1 (5 bases). The CDR3 length is 15 residues. Germline CDR1 is MDHEN and CDR2 is SYDVKM. Trimming removed 1 base at V and 5 bases at J, with 14 bases between. The CDR3 nucleotides read TGTGCCAGCAGTTTATTCGGGGGGGAAAGGACTGAAGCTTTCTTT. Protein sequence: CASSLFGGERTEAFF.

The chain carries TRBV15 and TRBJ1-2; 11 bases are shared with TRBD1. Germline trimming cut 3 bases from V and 4 bases from J; bases unmatched to any gene: 4. This CDR3 spans 15 amino acids. Germline values: CDR1 LNHNV, CDR2 YYDKDF (reference sequence). CDR3 sequence reads: CATSRGDRGVYGYTF. Here the CDR3 DNA reads TGTGCCACCAGCAGGGGGGACAGGGGGGTCTATGGCTACACCTTC.

This clone was counted a few times. V and J are TRBV7-2 and TRBJ2-3; D might be TRBD1 (6 bases). V was cut by 5 bases and J by 2 bases, with 20 bases left in between. The CDR3 loop spans 17 amino acids. CDR1 is SGHTA, CDR2 FQGNSA, per germline. CDR3 bases: TGTGCCAGCAGCCTAAGAGGAAGCAGGGGCTACACAGATACGCAGTATTTT. This encodes CASSLRGSRGYTDTQYF.

V usage is TRBV4-3 and J usage is TRBJ2-1, with 7 bases fitting TRBD2. The CDR3 covers 17 residues. The germline gives CDR1 LGHNA, CDR2 YSLEER. V was pared by 3 bases and J by 5 bases, with 13 bases of the junction left unmatched. The CDR3 sequence is CASSQMVASGGDNEQFF. CDR3 nucleotides: TGCGCCAGCAGCCAGATGGTAGCTAGCGGAGGGGACAATGAGCAGTTCTTC.

The chain links TRBV19 to TRBJ1-1; 7 bases line up with TRBD1. Germline loops: CDR1 LNHDA, CDR2 SQIVND (reference sequence). J lost 0 bases, V lost 4 bases, and 5 bases had no gene match. The CDR3 totals 15 residues. The CDR3 here is CASSNRGGVNTEAFF. The CDR3 coding sequence is TGTGCCAGTAGTAACAGAGGGGGCGTGAACACTGAAGCTTTCTTT.

In DNA form, the CDR3 reads TGTGCCAGCAGTTACTCGCAGGGATGGGGCTACGAGCAGTACTTC. Translation gives CASSYSQGWGYEQYF. This chain connects TRBV6-6 to TRBJ2-7, with D perhaps matching TRBD1 (5 bases). The CDR3 extends over 15 amino acids. V was cut by 0 bases and J by 3 bases, with 12 bases left in between. CDR1 is MNHNY and CDR2 is SVGAGI in the germline V gene (reference sequence).

The V and J genes are TRBV29-1 and TRBJ2-3; D is possibly TRBD2 (6 bases). V was pared by 3 bases and J by 4 bases, with 14 bases between. The CDR3 has 14 amino acids. Per germline, CDR1 SQVTM and CDR2 ANQGSEA. CDR3 in amino acids: CSVELGRGADTQYF. The CDR3 DNA follows: TGCAGCGTTGAGTTAGGGCGGGGTGCAGATACGCAGTATTTT.

CDR3 bases: TGTGCCAGCGTATTCCAGGGGGCGCTTACGCAGTATTTT. Translating gives CASVFQGALTQYF. The gene calls are TRBV7-9 and TRBJ2-3, with 8 bases matching TRBD1. Germline CDR1 is SEHNR and CDR2 is FQNEAQ (reference sequence). This CDR3 is 13 amino acids long. V shed 8 bases and J 8 bases; nucleotides not matched to a gene: 9. Full variable domain (outside the CDR3, taken from reference TRBV7-9 and TRBJ2-3): DTGVSQNPRHKITKRGQNVTFRCDPISEHNRLYWYRQTLGQGPEFLTYFQNEAQLEKSRLLSDRFSAERPKGSFSTLEIQRTEQGDSAMYLCASVFQGALTQYFGPGTRLTVL.

V and J are TRBV10-3 and TRBJ2-7; D may be TRBD1 or TRBD2 (5 bases each). The V end lost 4 bases, the J end lost 3 bases, and 16 bases lay between the germline ends. CDR1 is ENHRY, CDR2 SYGVKD, per germline. The CDR3 is 15 residues long. The CDR3 sequence is CAISAYVGAIYEQYF. CDR3 nucleotide sequence: TGTGCCATCAGTGCCTACGTCGGGGCAATCTACGAGCAGTACTTC.

The chain combines TRBV6-5 with TRBJ1-1, with TRBD1 identical over 7 bases. The ends lost 9 bases at V and 4 bases at J; junction bases unmatched: 5. Germline values: CDR1 MNHEY, CDR2 SVGAGI. The CDR3 sequence is 12 residues long. In DNA, the CDR3 is TGTGCCAGTGCCAACAGGGGCACTGAAGCTTTCTTT. Encoded protein: CASANRGTEAFF.

This chain uses TRBV2 with TRBJ2-1; no clear D. This CDR3 contains 10 residues. Trimming stripped 9 bases from V and 9 bases from J, with 9 bases between. The germline V gene encodes CDR1 SNHLY and CDR2 FYNNEI. The CDR3 reads CARRQGEQFF. CDR3 coding DNA: TGTGCCAGAAGACAAGGTGAGCAGTTCTTC.

This chain uses TRBV7-2 with TRBJ2-5, with 8 bases identical to TRBD2. V was clipped by 5 bases and J by 5 bases; unmatched bases: 10. This CDR3 region has 15 residues. CDR1 SGHTA and CDR2 FQGNSA come from the germline V gene. In DNA form, the CDR3 reads TGTGCCAGCAGCCCCAGAGGGCCTAGCGGGGAGACCCAGTACTTC. Its protein product is CASSPRGPSGETQYF.

This chain uses TRBV7-2 with TRBJ1-6, with 8 bases identical to TRBD1. The CDR3 has 16 residues. V shed 1 base, J shed 9 bases, and the junction held 8 bases outside the gene matches. Germline CDR1 SGHTA, CDR2 FQGNSA. In DNA, the CDR3 is TGTGCCAGCAGCTTAGTTGGTGGACAGGGCAGTTCACCCCTCCACTTT. It encodes CASSLVGGQGSSPLHF.

The chain uses TRBV30 and TRBJ2-1; no clear D. There are 14 residues in the CDR3. The germline V gene encodes CDR1 GTSNPN and CDR2 SVGIG (reference sequence). Trimming took 6 bases from V and 0 from J, leaving 12 bases between them. The CDR3 bases are TGTGCCTGCCAAAGGGCGAGCTCCTACAATGAGCAGTTCTTC. Its translation is CACQRASSYNEQFF.

The CDR3: CASTERGLGYGYTF. CDR3 nucleotides: TGTGCCAGCACCGAACGCGGCCTGGGCTATGGCTACACCTTC. This chain connects TRBV6-1 to TRBJ1-2; D gene uncertain. The CDR3 has 14 residues. V gave up 7 bases and J gave up 4 bases, with 16 bases separating them. CDR1 MNHNS and CDR2 SASEGT come from the germline V gene.

The chain links TRBV5-1 to TRBJ1-4; D is possibly TRBD1 (5 bases). The CDR3 loop spans 15 amino acids. Per the germline V gene, CDR1 is SGHRS and CDR2 is YFSETQ. With 1 base removed from V and 5 bases from J, the gap between germline ends came to 12 bases. The CDR3 DNA reads as TGCGCCAGCAGCTTGACAGGAAGGAAGAATGAAAAACTGTTTTTT. Translated, it gives CASSLTGRKNEKLFF. Supplemented by reference TRBV5-1 and TRBJ1-4, the full variable domain reads KAGVTQTPRYLIKTRGQQVTLSCSPISGHRSVSWYQQTPGQGLQFLFEYFSETQRNKGNFPGRFSGRQFSNSRSEMNVSTLELGDSALYLCASSLTGRKNEKLFFGSGTQLSVL.

The rearrangement links TRBV30 to TRBJ1-2; D ambiguous. With 1 base removed from V and 5 bases from J, the gap between germline ends came to 8 bases. Germline lookup yields CDR1 GTSNPN and CDR2 SVGIG (reference sequence). The CDR3 has 12 amino acids. DNA for the CDR3: TGTGCCTGGAGTGATAATATATATGGCTACACCTTC. It translates to CAWSDNIYGYTF.

The chain combines TRBV13 with TRBJ2-5; D perhaps matches TRBD2 (6 bases). Trimming shortened V by 0 bases and J by 2 bases, and 10 bases separated the two germline ends. CDR1 is PRHDT and CDR2 is FYEKMQ in the germline V gene (reference sequence). The CDR3 spans 15 residues. For the CDR3, the DNA is TGTGCCAGCAGCTTAGGGCGGGGATCTCAAGAGACCCAGTACTTC. It is translated as CASSLGRGSQETQYF.

This clone was seen ten or more times. J is TRBJ1-5 and V is TRBV9, with D uncertain. CDR1 is SGDLS and CDR2 is YYNGEE in the germline V gene. The CDR3 spans 13 residues. Trimming took off 3 bases at V and 7 bases at J, with 11 bases between the two ends. CDR3 nucleotide sequence: TGTGCCAGCAGCGCCGGTGGGCACCAGCCCCAGCATTTT. Amino acids: CASSAGGHQPQHF.